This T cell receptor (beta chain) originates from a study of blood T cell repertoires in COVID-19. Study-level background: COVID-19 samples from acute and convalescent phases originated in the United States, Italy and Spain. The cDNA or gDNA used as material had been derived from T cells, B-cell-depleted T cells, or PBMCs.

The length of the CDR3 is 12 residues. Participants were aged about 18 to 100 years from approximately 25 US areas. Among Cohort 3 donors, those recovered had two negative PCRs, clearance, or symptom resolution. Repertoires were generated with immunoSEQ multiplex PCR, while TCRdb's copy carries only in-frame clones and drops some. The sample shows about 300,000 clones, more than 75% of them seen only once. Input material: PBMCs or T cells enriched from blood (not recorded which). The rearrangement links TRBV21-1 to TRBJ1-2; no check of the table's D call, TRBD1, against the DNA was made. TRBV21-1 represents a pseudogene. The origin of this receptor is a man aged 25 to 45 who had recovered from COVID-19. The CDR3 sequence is CASSKGHYGYTF. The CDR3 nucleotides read TGTGCCAGCAGCAAGGGGCACTATGGCTACACCTTC.